This entry lists 31 T cell receptor beta chains sequenced from one sample in a study of technical replicates of blood from four donors. The method was immunoSEQ multiplex PCR; TCRdb's version includes in-frame clones alone and lacks a portion of them. The sample has about 80,000 clones, about nine tenths seen once. What was sequenced was T cells isolated from PBMCs. The receptors derive from a human donor in good health.

The chain links TRBV7-9 to TRBJ2-2; no definite D call. Germline CDR1 and CDR2: SEHNR and FQNEAQ (reference sequence). This CDR3 spans 14 amino acids. V was shortened by 3 bases and J by 4 bases, with 9 bases between the two germline ends. The CDR3 reads CASSLAVTTGELFF. The CDR3 bases are TGTGCCAGCAGCTTGGCAGTTACCACCGGGGAGCTGTTTTTT.

The V gene is TRBV5-4, the J gene TRBJ2-2; TRBD2 agrees at 7 bases. The V gene's germline CDR1 is SGHNT and CDR2 YYREEE (reference sequence). The CDR3 sequence is 12 residues long. DNA for the CDR3: TGTGCGGTGGATGCGGGAGCCGGGGAGCTGTTTTTT. Protein product: CAVDAGAGELFF.

In its sample, this clone was seen a few times. The chain recombines TRBV18 with TRBJ2-7; 8 nucleotides line up with TRBD1. The V gene's germline CDR1 is KGHSH and CDR2 LQKENI. The CDR3 runs 14 residues. V lost 6 bases and J lost 3; bases outside the gene matches: 7. CDR3 sequence: CASSPGQVVYEQYF. The CDR3 DNA is TGTGCCAGCTCGCCGGGACAGGTAGTCTACGAGCAGTACTTC.

This clone occurred a few times. The chain carries TRBV19 and TRBJ1-1; no clear D gene. Deletions cut 3 bases from V and 5 bases from J, with 10 bases between. Germline CDR1 is LNHDA and CDR2 is SQIVND (reference sequence). The CDR3 consists of 13 residues. The CDR3: CASSINRKTEAFF. The DNA for the CDR3 is TGTGCCAGTAGTATTAACAGAAAGACTGAAGCTTTCTTT.

This clone showed up just once. V gene TRBV28 combines with J gene TRBJ1-2, with TRBD1 as a possible D gene (5 bases). Germline CDR1 and CDR2: MDHEN and SYDVKM. This CDR3 is 14 amino acids long. V was pared by 3 bases and J by 8 bases, with 16 bases between. The CDR3 nucleotides are TGTGCCAGCAGTTTGGGGCAGACCTCCTCCGGCTACACCTTC. This codes for CASSLGQTSSGYTF.

The chain combines TRBV19 with TRBJ2-3; D gene ambiguous. Trimming stripped 5 bases from V and 3 bases from J, with 9 bases between. Germline V CDR1 and CDR2: LNHDA, SQIVND (reference sequence). CDR3 length: 13 residues. The CDR3 bases are TGTGCCAGTAGTCCACTCCGAACAGATACGCAGTATTTT. Translation gives CASSPLRTDTQYF.

The V and J genes are TRBV6-5 and TRBJ2-2; 8 bases are shared with TRBD1. The CDR3 totals 14 residues. Germline V gives CDR1 MNHEY, CDR2 SVGAGI. Trimming removed 10 bases from V and 6 bases from J; junction bases left unmatched: 10. CDR3: CATATGEESGELFF. CDR3 DNA: TGTGCCACAGCGACAGGGGAAGAATCCGGGGAGCTGTTTTTT.

This chain uses TRBV19 with TRBJ1-1, with a possible D match to TRBD1 (6 bases). Germline loops: CDR1 LNHDA, CDR2 SQIVND (reference sequence). V dropped 5 bases and J dropped 3 bases, with 10 bases sitting between them. The CDR3 extends over 13 amino acids. The CDR3: CASSGGAYTEAFF. CDR3 nucleotides: TGTGCCAGTAGTGGGGGGGCGTACACTGAAGCTTTCTTT.

This chain uses TRBV7-3 with TRBJ2-5, with D unclear. The germline V and J ends were trimmed by 2 bases and 3 bases, with 13 bases remaining between them. Germline CDR1 reads SGHTA; CDR2 reads FQGTGA. The CDR3 is 15 amino acids. The CDR3 DNA is TGTGCCAGCAGCTTAGGCCTTAACGTCGAAGAGACCCAGTACTTC. Translated, it gives CASSLGLNVEETQYF.

In nucleotides, the CDR3 is TGTGCCTGGAGTGGCCGCGGGAACACTGAAGCTTTCTTT. Amino acids: CAWSGRGNTEAFF. J is TRBJ1-1 and V is TRBV30, with D unresolved. The CDR3 consists of 13 residues. V was clipped by 1 base and J by 1 base, with 7 bases between them. Per the germline V gene, CDR1 is GTSNPN and CDR2 is SVGIG (reference sequence).

The chain employs TRBV28 and TRBJ1-2; 10 bases are a match to TRBD1. There are 13 residues in the CDR3. CDR1 and CDR2 from the germline V gene are MDHEN and SYDVKM. V gave up 6 bases and J gave up 7 bases; unmatched junction bases: 5. CDR3 loop: CASRPGQGPGYTF. DNA of the CDR3: TGTGCCAGCAGACCGGGACAGGGGCCTGGCTACACCTTC.

The J gene is TRBJ1-1, the V gene TRBV5-4; 11 bases are a match to TRBD1. CDR1 and CDR2 (germline): SGHNT, YYREEE (reference sequence). V lost 7 bases to trimming and J lost 0 bases; unmatched junction nucleotides: 5. This CDR3 is 15 amino acids long. CDR3 loop: CASLRDRGVNTEAFF. The CDR3 DNA follows: TGTGCCAGCTTACGGGACAGGGGGGTGAACACTGAAGCTTTCTTT.

The V call is TRBV9, the J call TRBJ2-1, with 7 bases matching TRBD2. Germline V gene data show CDR1 as SGDLS and CDR2 as YYNGEE. This CDR3 contains 17 residues. Trimming took 3 bases from V and 0 from J; bases not matched to a gene: 9. This chain's CDR3 is CASSAPKRGASYNEQFF. The CDR3 DNA is TGTGCCAGCAGCGCCCCTAAGCGGGGAGCCTCCTACAATGAGCAGTTCTTC.

The chain uses TRBV7-3 and TRBJ2-5; 9 nucleotides line up with TRBD2. CDR3 length equals 15 residues. Germline CDR1 is SGHTA and CDR2 is FQGTGA. With V trimmed by 6 bases and J by 1 base, 6 bases remained unmatched. For the CDR3, the DNA is TGTGCCAGCAGTCGCCTAGCGGGAAGCCAAGAGACCCAGTACTTC. Encoded protein: CASSRLAGSQETQYF. Using reference TRBV7-3 and TRBJ2-5 for the parts outside the CDR3, the full variable domain is GAGVSQTPSNKVTEKGKYVELRCDPISGHTALYWYRQSLGQGPEFLIYFQGTGAADDSGLPNDRFFAVRPEGSVSTLKIQRTERGDSAVYLCASSRLAGSQETQYFGPGTRLLVL.

This clone has just one count. J is TRBJ2-7 and V is TRBV11-3, with 9 bases fitting TRBD2. Germline-derived CDR1 and CDR2 are SGHNT and YENEEA. V was clipped by 8 bases and J by 6 bases; unmatched bases: 11. The CDR3 spans 14 residues. This chain's CDR3 is CASGREGLVTEQYF. The CDR3 DNA is TGTGCCAGCGGGCGGGAGGGACTAGTAACCGAGCAGTACTTC.

This sequence joins TRBV29-1 and TRBJ2-7, with a tentative D call TRBD1 (6 bases). With 4 bases removed from V and 3 bases from J, the gap between germline ends came to 16 bases. CDR1 is SQVTM and CDR2 is ANQGSEA in the germline V gene. The CDR3 consists of 14 residues. The CDR3 reads CSVGTQGVGYEQYF. As DNA, the CDR3 is TGCAGCGTTGGAACACAGGGAGTAGGCTACGAGCAGTACTTC.

The chain is built from TRBV6-5 and TRBJ1-4; D gene ambiguous. V lost 6 bases and J lost 4, with 12 bases in between. This CDR3 is 14 amino acids long. Germline CDR1 MNHEY, CDR2 SVGAGI. The CDR3 sequence is CASRTSVRNEKLFF. CDR3 nucleotides: TGTGCCAGCAGGACTTCCGTACGTAATGAAAAACTGTTTTTT.

V gene TRBV4-3 combines with J gene TRBJ2-7, with 7 bases matching TRBD1. Germline values: CDR1 LGHNA, CDR2 YSLEER. Trimming removed 3 bases from V and 5 bases from J; junction bases left unmatched: 10. The CDR3 length is 15 residues. The CDR3 bases are TGCGCCAGCAGCCAGAATCAGGGGGTCTGGGACGAGCAGTACTTC. It encodes CASSQNQGVWDEQYF.

The genes are TRBV2 and TRBJ2-7, with D possibly matching TRBD2 (7 bases). The CDR3 contains 14 residues. V gave up 3 bases and J gave up 6 bases, with 15 bases separating them. Germline CDR1 and CDR2: SNHLY and FYNNEI. Here the CDR3 DNA reads TGTGCCAGCAGTGAGTCGGGGGGCGGGTTCGAGCAGTACTTC. Translation gives CASSESGGGFEQYF.

The V gene is TRBV19, the J gene TRBJ1-5, with TRBD1 identical over 7 bases. The length of the CDR3 is 13 residues. V was clipped by 5 bases and J by 7 bases; unmatched bases: 5. In germline, CDR1 is LNHDA, CDR2 SQIVND (reference sequence). The CDR3 bases are TGTGCCAGTAGTCGTGACAGGGCACAGCCCCAGCATTTT. Protein product: CASSRDRAQPQHF.

This clone has a single count. The rearrangement joins TRBV5-1 to TRBJ1-1; tentatively, D is TRBD1 (5 bases). The CDR3 extends over 13 amino acids. Germline lookup yields CDR1 SGHRS and CDR2 YFSETQ. The V end was cut by 5 bases, the J end by 2 bases, with 10 bases between. The CDR3: CASRVGDNTEAFF. The DNA for the CDR3 is TGCGCCAGCAGGGTAGGGGATAACACTGAAGCTTTCTTT. The full variable domain, its missing parts supplied by reference TRBV5-1 and TRBJ1-1, is KAGVTQTPRYLIKTRGQQVTLSCSPISGHRSVSWYQQTPGQGLQFLFEYFSETQRNKGNFPGRFSGRQFSNSRSEMNVSTLELGDSALYLCASRVGDNTEAFFGQGTRLTVV.

This clone was seen only a few times. The CDR3 loop is CASSPSTIQPQHF. The CDR3 nucleotides are TGTGCCAGCAGTCCGTCAACTATCCAGCCCCAGCATTTT. The J gene is TRBJ1-5, the V gene TRBV11-2; no reliable D call. This CDR3 region has 13 residues. The germline V gene encodes CDR1 SGHAT and CDR2 FQNNGV. Trimming stripped 6 bases from V and 7 bases from J, with 13 bases between.

This rearrangement joins TRBV4-3 to TRBJ2-1, with D tentatively TRBD2 (5 bases). Between the trimmed V and J ends, which lost 2 bases and 0 bases, there was a span of 14 bases. The CDR3 spans 17 residues. Germline V CDR1 and CDR2: LGHNA, YSLEER. CDR3 nucleotide sequence: TGCGCCAGCAGCCAATCCCCCGGCGAGGGCTCCTACAATGAGCAGTTCTTC. The encoded protein is CASSQSPGEGSYNEQFF.

V is TRBV27 and J is TRBJ2-7; TRBD1 is a possible D gene (6 bases). CDR1 is MNHEY and CDR2 is SMNVEV in the germline V gene (reference sequence). With 3 bases removed from V and 2 bases from J, the gap between germline ends came to 11 bases. The CDR3 is 14 amino acids. This CDR3 reads CASSLGAAAYEQYF. DNA for the CDR3: TGTGCCAGCAGTTTGGGGGCAGCGGCCTACGAGCAGTACTTC.

This chain uses TRBV27 with TRBJ1-4, with no clear D. CDR1 is MNHEY, CDR2 SMNVEV, per germline (reference sequence). Trimming pared 2 bases from V and 4 bases from J, leaving 11 bases between. This CDR3 contains 15 residues. The CDR3 region has the DNA TGTGCCAGCAGTTTAGGCGGTCAGAGTAATGAAAAACTGTTTTTT. Amino acid sequence: CASSLGGQSNEKLFF.

V is TRBV7-2 and J is TRBJ1-1; possibly TRBD1 for D (5 bases). This CDR3 comprises 12 residues. The V gene lost 3 bases and the J gene lost 6 bases, with 8 bases spanning the gap. Germline lookup yields CDR1 SGHTA and CDR2 FQGNSA. CDR3 in DNA: TGTGCCAGCAGCTTCTGGGGGGCTGAAGCTTTCTTT. It yields the protein CASSFWGAEAFF.

The V call is TRBV5-6, the J call TRBJ1-4; the match to TRBD1 covers 7 bases. The CDR3 loop spans 14 amino acids. From germline, CDR1 is SGHDT and CDR2 YYEEEE. The junction had 8 bases not matched to a gene; V was cut back by 4 bases and J by 8 bases. The CDR3 DNA reads TGTGCCAGCAGCCCAACAGGGGAAGTGGAAAAACTGTTTTTT. The encoded protein is CASSPTGEVEKLFF.

A few counts support this clone. J is TRBJ2-7 and V is TRBV5-1; maybe TRBD2 (6 bases). Germline CDR1 and CDR2: SGHRS and YFSETQ. This CDR3 has 15 amino acids. V lost 0 bases and J lost 3, with 13 bases in between. CDR3 nucleotides: TGCGCCAGCAGCTTGGGTCCGGGAGTCATCTACGAGCAGTACTTC. It codes for CASSLGPGVIYEQYF.

Here the CDR3 reads CASSYGPEQYF. Written as DNA, the CDR3 is TGCGCCAGCAGTTATGGCCCCGAGCAGTACTTC. The J gene is TRBJ2-7, the V gene TRBV10-2; D remains unclear. Trimming removed 5 bases from V and 6 bases from J, with 8 bases in between. The CDR3 runs to 11 residues. The germline V gene has CDR1 WSHSY and CDR2 SAAADI.

The chain joins TRBV9 to TRBJ1-2, with TRBD1 matching over 11 bases. This CDR3 region has 14 residues. Germline loops: CDR1 SGDLS, CDR2 YYNGEE. The V segment lost 4 bases and the J segment 6 bases; nucleotides outside the gene matches: 5. The CDR3, as DNA: TGTGCCAGCAGCTCCGGACAGGGGGCACATGGCTACACCTTC. Its protein is CASSSGQGAHGYTF.

The V gene is TRBV18, the J gene TRBJ1-4; D is undetermined. The CDR3 has 16 amino acids. Trimming left V 4 bases short and J 5 bases short, with 17 bases between. Per the germline V gene, CDR1 is KGHSH and CDR2 is LQKENI. The CDR3 DNA sequence: TGTGCCAGCTCACTGAACCTCGGACTAGAAAATGAAAAACTGTTTTTT. Translation gives CASSLNLGLENEKLFF.